These T cell receptor beta chains were read from a single sample in a study of CD8 T cells in Susac syndrome. From the immunoSEQ multiplex PCR reads, TCRdb called clonotypes with MiXCR, one entry per CDR3 protein. The repertoire holds around 300,000 distinct CDR3 sequences, with about 92% as singletons. The specimen was CD4+ T cells from PBMCs. The receptors were sampled from a human donor with multiple sclerosis. The CDR3 runs from the conserved cysteine through the conserved F or W. The D gene is left open where the match is weak.

j_call v_call d_call cdr3_aa cdr3_nt
TRBJ1-5 TRBV18 NA CASSPSGVSSNQPQHF TGTGCCAGCTCACCTTCAGGGGTTTCTAGCAATCAGCCCCAGCATTTT
TRBJ1-1 TRBV6-5 NA CASSRGTEAFF TGTGCCAGCAGTCGTGGCACTGAAGCTTTCTTT
TRBJ2-7 TRBV6-2/TRBV6-3 NA CASRPPPPADEQYF TGTGCCAGCCGCCCTCCACCGCCCGCGGACGAGCAGTACTTC
TRBJ2-1 TRBV19 NA CASSRPPQGPYNEQFF TGTGCCAGTAGTAGGCCCCCCCAGGGTCCCTACAATGAGCAGTTCTTC
TRBJ1-1 TRBV6-5 NA CASSYAVHPNTEAFF TGTGCCAGCAGTTACGCGGTCCACCCGAACACTGAAGCTTTCTTT
TRBJ2-1 TRBV4-3 TRBD1 CASSQDPPQGASYNEQFF TGCGCCAGCAGCCAAGATCCCCCCCAGGGGGCGAGCTACAATGAGCAGTTCTTC
TRBJ1-3 TRBV21-1 NA CASTLASPAGQNSRNTIYF TGTGCCAGCACCCTTGCCTCCCCAGCAGGACAAAATTCCCGAAACACCATATATTTT
TRBJ1-1 TRBV6-2/TRBV6-3 NA CASDTLGDTEAFF TGTGCCAGCGACACTCTAGGGGACACTGAAGCTTTCTTT
TRBJ2-5 TRBV7-2 TRBD2 CASSSTSGRAGETQYF TGTGCCAGCAGCTCGACTAGCGGGAGGGCCGGAGAGACCCAGTACTTC
TRBJ2-7 TRBV4-1 TRBD2 CASSPRVREDEQYF TGCGCCAGCAGCCCCCGGGTCCGGGAGGACGAGCAGTACTTC
TRBJ2-3 TRBV20-1 NA CSARDGTLYTQYF TGCAGTGCTAGAGACGGGACACTATATACGCAGTATTTT
TRBJ1-2 TRBV7-9 TRBD1 CASSSDRANYGYTF TGTGCCAGCAGCTCGGACAGGGCTAACTATGGCTACACCTTC
TRBJ2-1 TRBV6-5 NA CASTAGPFNEQFF TGTGCCAGCACCGCGGGCCCGTTCAATGAGCAGTTCTTC
TRBJ1-2 TRBV11-2 NA CASSLAYNYGYTF TGTGCCAGCAGCTTAGCGTATAACTATGGCTACACCTTC
TRBJ1-5 TRBV20-1 NA CSARLGYSGNQPQHF TGCAGTGCCCGGTTAGGGTATAGTGGCAATCAGCCCCAGCATTTT
TRBJ1-4 TRBV20-1 TRBD1 CSGLDRSDEKLFF TGCAGTGGCTTGGACAGGAGCGACGAAAAACTGTTTTTT
TRBJ1-6 TRBV6-1 NA CASKQGSDNSPLHF TGTGCCAGCAAGCAGGGTTCAGATAATTCACCCCTCCACTTT
TRBJ2-7 TRBV5-1 TRBD2 CASSLSRAPLAGLHYEQYF TGCGCCAGCAGCTTGAGTCGAGCACCATTAGCGGGTTTGCACTACGAGCAGTACTTC
TRBJ1-2 TRBV7-9 NA CASSSSGLAFSNYGYTF TGTGCCAGCAGCTCCTCCGGTTTGGCGTTCTCGAACTATGGCTACACCTTC
TRBJ2-7 TRBV29-1 TRBD2 CSVQSSGYEQYF TGCAGCGTTCAGTCTAGCGGGTACGAGCAGTACTTC